The rows below give T cell receptor beta chains drawn from one sample of a study of blood T cell repertoires in COVID-19. Sequenced by immunoSEQ multiplex PCR; TCRdb stores in-frame clones only, minus some. This table holds 160,000 or so clones, roughly four fifths found once. Source material: peripheral blood. Receptors originate from a human donor in a cohort sampled during active COVID-19. Each CDR3 is given with its conserved first and last residue. D genes are given only for firm matches. Clone size appears in some rows only: once, few, many, or a class for an expanded clone.

J	V	size	D	DNA	CDR3
TRBJ1-2	TRBV6-1	NA	TRBD1	TGTGCCAGCAGCTACGACGGGACAGCTTATGGCTACACCTTC	CASSYDGTAYGYTF
TRBJ2-6	TRBV12-5	NA	NA	TGTGCTAGTGGTTTGCGTACAGGGCTCGGGGCCAACGTCCTGACTTTC	CASGLRTGLGANVLTF
TRBJ2-4	TRBV6-1	NA	NA	TGTGCCAGCAGTGAATGGGCAGGAGGCAAAAACATTCAGTACTTC	CASSEWAGGKNIQYF
TRBJ2-1	TRBV19	once	NA	TGTGCCAGTAGTATACTGGGACTCCGGAGCTCCTACAATGAGCAGTTCTTC	CASSILGLRSSYNEQFF
TRBJ2-3	TRBV7-2	NA	NA	TGTGCCAGCAGCTTACAGACGGGTACGCAGTATTTT	CASSLQTGTQYF
TRBJ2-1	TRBV18	NA	NA	TGTGCCAGCTCACCAAACCTAGCCCTCCTCAGCGATGAGCAGTTCTTC	CASSPNLALLSDEQFF
TRBJ1-2	TRBV9	few	NA	TGTGCCAGCAGCGGGGACAAGATTAACTATGGCTACACCTTC	CASSGDKINYGYTF
TRBJ2-7	TRBV6-5	many	NA	TGTGCCAGCAGGGTGGTCACCTCTACCTACGAGCAGTACTTC	CASRVVTSTYEQYF
TRBJ1-2	TRBV11-2	NA	NA	TGTGCCAGCAGCTTACCAGGGGCCTATGGCTACACCTTC	CASSLPGAYGYTF
TRBJ2-3	TRBV11-2	few	TRBD2	TGTGCCAGCAGCTTTTTAGCGGGAGGCGCAGATACGCAGTATTTT	CASSFLAGGADTQYF
TRBJ1-2	TRBV28	NA	TRBD1	TGTGCCAGCAGTTTATGGGGACAGGCTAACTATGGCTACACCTTC	CASSLWGQANYGYTF
TRBJ2-4	TRBV5-1	NA	TRBD1	TGCGCCAGCAGCTTGACAGGGGCGGAAGGCAAAAACATTCAGTACTTC	CASSLTGAEGKNIQYF
TRBJ2-7	TRBV7-2	NA	NA	TGTGCCAGCAGCTTAAACAACTACGAGCAGTACTTC	CASSLNNYEQYF
TRBJ2-7	TRBV6-5	NA	NA	TGTGCCAGCAGAGGGACAATGACCTACGAGCAGTACTTC	CASRGTMTYEQYF
TRBJ1-5	TRBV27	NA	TRBD1	TGTGCCAGCAGCCCTCCGGGACAGGGGGCCCGGAGCCAGCCCCAGCATTTT	CASSPPGQGARSQPQHF
TRBJ2-1	TRBV12-5	NA	TRBD1	TGTGCTAGTGGCCTACAGGGGGCTTACAATGAGCAGTTCTTC	CASGLQGAYNEQFF
TRBJ2-1	TRBV4-2	NA	TRBD1	TGTGCCAGCAGCCAACGGGACAGGGGCCACAATGAGCAGTTCTTC	CASSQRDRGHNEQFF
TRBJ1-5	TRBV7-2	NA	TRBD1	TGTGCCAGCAGCCTAAACAGGGGAAATCAGCCCCAGCATTTT	CASSLNRGNQPQHF
TRBJ2-3	TRBV5-5	NA	NA	TGTGCCAGCAGCGGCGGGGCTCTTAGGGGCACAGATACGCAGTATTTT	CASSGGALRGTDTQYF
TRBJ2-3	TRBV25-1	once	NA	TGTGCCAGCATCAAAGGGTCATCAGGCGGGGTGGGTTCAGATACGCAGTATTTT	CASIKGSSGGVGSDTQYF